This T cell receptor beta chain is drawn from a study of T cells after yellow fever vaccination. Study details: Fractions low in cell number were prepared with SMART-Seq v4 Ultra Low Input.

Germline CDR1 is DFQATT and CDR2 is SNEGSKA (reference sequence). CDR3 size: 17 residues. The junction had 7 bases not matched to a gene; V was cut back by 0 bases and J by 0 bases. In TCRdb, the 5' RACE reads were re-called with MiXCR into one record per CDR3 protein. The sample comprises 230,000 or so distinct CDR3 sequences, more than 6.5% of which are singletons, and 1% to 1.2% rests with the top ten. The sample here was CD4+ T cells sorted from PBMCs, taken on the day of the yellow fever booster vaccination. This sequence originates from a man aged 25-40 years who received the YFV17D yellow fever vaccine. This chain links TRBV20-1 with TRBJ2-3, with 9 bases fitting TRBD2. The CDR3 DNA reads TGCAGTGCTAGAGATATGCGACTAGCGGAGAGCACAGATACGCAGTATTTT. Encoded protein: CSARDMRLAESTDTQYF.